This entry features one T cell receptor (beta chain) sequence. This sample is drawn from a study of blood T cell repertoires in COVID-19. The wider study: The United States, Italy and Spain supplied acute and convalescent COVID-19 samples.

Generated by immunoSEQ multiplex PCR, the TCRdb table keeps only in-frame clones and is missing some. The sample records approximately 150,000 clones, about 79% being singletons. The CDR3 extends over 13 amino acids. V trimming: 5 bases; J trimming: 7 bases; junction bases outside the gene matches: 7. The sequencing input was peripheral blood. The receptor was derived from a woman aged 45-59 years in a cohort sampled during active or convalescent COVID-19. The V call is TRBV12-3 or TRBV12-4, the J call TRBJ1-2; 7 bases are shared with TRBD1. CDR3 coding DNA: TGTGCCAGCAGTACCCGACAGGGAAGTGGCTACACCTTC. This gives the protein CASSTRQGSGYTF.